This T cell receptor (beta chain) was recovered during a study of T cells in Graves' hyperthyroidism and ophthalmopathy. The length of the CDR3 is 14 residues. Per the germline V gene, CDR1 is SEHNR and CDR2 is FQNEAQ (reference sequence). Losses at the gene ends were 5 bases for V and 1 base for J; bases not matched to a gene: 4. This clonotype occurred many times. Cells are PBMCs isolated from more than 8.5 ml of fresh blood. Amplification of TCR beta CDR3 regions used RNA as the template. The TCR CDR3 first-round RT-PCR relied on the HTBI primer set. TCRdb fed the multiplex PCR reads into MiXCR, producing one record per CDR3 protein. The sample shows nearly 600,000 distinct CDR3 sequences, approximately 14% of them seen only once.

Sequenced sample: blood. The rearrangement links TRBV7-9 to TRBJ1-1; 7 nucleotides align to TRBD1. This TCR was sampled from a woman under 30 with Graves' ophthalmopathy. The CDR3 sequence: CASSTTGRNTEAFF. The CDR3 DNA is TGTGCCAGCAGCACGACAGGGAGGAACACTGAAGCTTTCTTT.